Below, one T cell receptor (beta chain) is given with its context. What it binds is unknown. After removal of 1 base from V and 2 bases from J, the junction contained 0 bases not matched to a gene. Germline lookup yields CDR1 SEHNR and CDR2 FQNEAQ (reference sequence). CDR3 length equals 16 residues. The data were taken from a study of T cell responses to AZD1222 COVID-19 vaccine. Regarding the study as a whole: Among spike-specific TCRs, nearly half reportedly target unmutated variant regions. Most donors were white British and more were female, and clonal diversity was possibly underestimated.

TCRdb's table, derived via immunoSEQ multiplex PCR, lists solely in-frame clones and lacks some. The table includes around 160,000 clones, about 91% detected once. The sample here was peripheral blood, taken on day 0 of AZD1222 vaccination. The TCR sequence derives from an adult in good health. J is TRBJ2-5 and V is TRBV7-9, with 14 bases fitting TRBD2. CDR3 DNA sequence: TGTGCCAGCAGCTTAGGACTAGCGGGGGGGCAAGAGACCCAGTACTTC. This codes for CASSLGLAGGQETQYF.